This T cell receptor beta chain appears in the sequencing data of a study of identical twins. Study-wide results and caveats: Cross-sectional statistical analysis was relied on for the conclusions, without the same donors being followed.

Germline V lookup: CDR1 MNHEY, CDR2 SVGEGT. This CDR3 spans 12 amino acids. V was clipped by 2 bases and J by 2 bases, with 4 bases between them. TCRdb called the 5' RACE reads again in MiXCR, with one record for every CDR3 protein. Of under 350,000 distinct CDR3 sequences detected, 9.5% appear once; the ten largest clones hold 6% to 8.5%. A few counts support this clonotype. Its antigen is currently unknown. The same sample was also studied in work on yellow fever vaccine responses in identical twins.

The sequenced sample consisted of CD8+ T cells sorted from blood. V is TRBV6-2 or TRBV6-3 and J is TRBJ2-7; no clear D. The origin of this receptor is a woman between 18 and 30 years old in good health. CDR3 nucleotide sequence: TGTGCCAGCAGTTACGTCACCTACGAGCAGTACTTC. It is translated as CASSYVTYEQYF.